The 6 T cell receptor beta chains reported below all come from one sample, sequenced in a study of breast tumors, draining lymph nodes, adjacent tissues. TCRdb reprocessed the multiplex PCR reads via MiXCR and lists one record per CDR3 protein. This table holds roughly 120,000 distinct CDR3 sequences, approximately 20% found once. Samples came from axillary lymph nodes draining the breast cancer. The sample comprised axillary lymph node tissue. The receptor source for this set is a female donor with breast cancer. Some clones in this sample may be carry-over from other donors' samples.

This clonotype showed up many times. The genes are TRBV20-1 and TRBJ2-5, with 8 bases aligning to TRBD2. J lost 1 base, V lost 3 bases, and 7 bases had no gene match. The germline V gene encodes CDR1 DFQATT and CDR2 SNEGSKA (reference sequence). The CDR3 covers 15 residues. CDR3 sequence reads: CSASFSGRTQETQYF. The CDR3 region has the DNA TGCAGTGCTAGTTTCAGCGGGAGAACCCAAGAGACCCAGTACTTC.

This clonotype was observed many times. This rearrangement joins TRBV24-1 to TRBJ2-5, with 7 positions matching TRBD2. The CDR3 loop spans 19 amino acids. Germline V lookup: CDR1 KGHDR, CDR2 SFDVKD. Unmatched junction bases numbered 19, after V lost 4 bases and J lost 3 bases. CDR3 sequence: CATSDSAWGGKGQKETQYF. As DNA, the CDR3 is TGTGCCACCAGTGACTCCGCTTGGGGGGGAAAGGGTCAAAAAGAGACCCAGTACTTC.

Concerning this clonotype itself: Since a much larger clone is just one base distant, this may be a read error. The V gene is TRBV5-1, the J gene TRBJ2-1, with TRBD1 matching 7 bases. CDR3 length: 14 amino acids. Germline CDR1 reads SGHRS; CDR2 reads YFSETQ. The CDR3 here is CANSSGTVYNEQFF. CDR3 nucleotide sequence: TGCGCCAACAGCTCCGGGACAGTCTACAATGAGCAGTTCTTC.

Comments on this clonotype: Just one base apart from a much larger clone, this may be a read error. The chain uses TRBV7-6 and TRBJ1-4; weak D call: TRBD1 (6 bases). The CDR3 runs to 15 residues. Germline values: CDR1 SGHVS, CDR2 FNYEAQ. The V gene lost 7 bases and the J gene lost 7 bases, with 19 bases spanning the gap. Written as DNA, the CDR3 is TGTGCCAGCACAAAAAGTACAGGGAGCGGTGAAAAACTGTTTTTT. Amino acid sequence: CASTKSTGSGEKLFF.

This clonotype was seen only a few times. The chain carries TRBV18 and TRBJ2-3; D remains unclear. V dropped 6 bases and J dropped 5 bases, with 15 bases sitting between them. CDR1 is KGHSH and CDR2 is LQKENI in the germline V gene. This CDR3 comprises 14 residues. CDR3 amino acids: CASSPLRVKDTQYF. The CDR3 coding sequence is TGTGCCAGCTCGCCCCTAAGGGTGAAAGATACGCAGTATTTT.

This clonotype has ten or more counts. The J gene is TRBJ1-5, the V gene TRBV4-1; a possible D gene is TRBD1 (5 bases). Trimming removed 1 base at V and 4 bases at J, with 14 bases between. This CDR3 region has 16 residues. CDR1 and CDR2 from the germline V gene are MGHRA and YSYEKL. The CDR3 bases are TGCGCCAGCAGCCAAGGGGGAGGGGTGGGGAATCAGCCCCAGCATTTT. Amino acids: CASSQGGGVGNQPQHF.